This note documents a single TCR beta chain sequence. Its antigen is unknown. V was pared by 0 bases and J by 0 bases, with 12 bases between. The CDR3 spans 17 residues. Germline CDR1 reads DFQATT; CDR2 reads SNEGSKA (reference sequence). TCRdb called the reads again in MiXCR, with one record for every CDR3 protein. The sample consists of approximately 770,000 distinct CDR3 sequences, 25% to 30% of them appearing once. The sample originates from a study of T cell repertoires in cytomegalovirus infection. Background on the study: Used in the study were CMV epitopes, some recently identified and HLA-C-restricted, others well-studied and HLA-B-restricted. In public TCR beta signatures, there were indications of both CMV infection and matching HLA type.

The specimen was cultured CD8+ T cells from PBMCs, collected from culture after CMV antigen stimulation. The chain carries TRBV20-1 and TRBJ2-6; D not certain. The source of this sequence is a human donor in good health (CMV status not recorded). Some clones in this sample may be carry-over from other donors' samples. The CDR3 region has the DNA TGCAGTGCTAGAGATCGGAAGGGTCCCTCTGGGGCCAACGTCCTGACTTTC. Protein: CSARDRKGPSGANVLTF.